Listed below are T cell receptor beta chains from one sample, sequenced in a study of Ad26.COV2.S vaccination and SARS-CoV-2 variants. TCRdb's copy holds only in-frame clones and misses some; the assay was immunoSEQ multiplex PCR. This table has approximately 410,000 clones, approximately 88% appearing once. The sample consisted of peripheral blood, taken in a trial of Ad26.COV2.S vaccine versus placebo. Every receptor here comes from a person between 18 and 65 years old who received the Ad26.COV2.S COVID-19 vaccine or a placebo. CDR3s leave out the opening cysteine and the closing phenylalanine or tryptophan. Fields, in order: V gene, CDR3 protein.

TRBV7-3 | ASSYEGHNEQF
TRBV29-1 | SVGGETSTDTQY
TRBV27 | ASSLRSVPYEQY
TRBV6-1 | ASSGGGRPLNTEAF
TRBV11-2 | ASSLATGSLGNYGYT
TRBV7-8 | ASSLAGQGTEAF
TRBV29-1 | SVEGLTGSPYNEQF
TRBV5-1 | ASSRQAGITTNTEAF
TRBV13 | ASSPLRREGRYSPLH
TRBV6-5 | ASSYSNEYYGYT
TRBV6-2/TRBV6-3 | ASSFPEWRNTGELF
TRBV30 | AWSVRGPGYT
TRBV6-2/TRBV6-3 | ASSHHRDSNQPQH
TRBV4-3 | ASSQGPSTDTQY
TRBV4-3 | ASSQGMEGGEQY
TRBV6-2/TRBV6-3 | ASSWLGALYEQY
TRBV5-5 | ASSATGATNTGELF
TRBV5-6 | ASSLVGGGASEQF
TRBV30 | AWSKSRWEKLF
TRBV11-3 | ASSLGPTSTNEQF
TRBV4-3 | ASSQERGGQETQY
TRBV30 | AWKNTEAF
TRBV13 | ASSVQGNQETQY
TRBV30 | AWSETSGGGTQY